This TCR beta chain was sequenced during a study of OX40 agonist ivuxolimab in advanced cancers. Study at large: Of the participants, approximately 38% had some prior anti-PD-1, anti-PD-L1 or anti-CTLA-4 therapy, which was allowed.

Repertoires were generated with immunoSEQ multiplex PCR, while TCRdb's copy carries only in-frame clones and drops some. The data contain about 50,000 clones, roughly 90% of them singletons. Germline V gene sequence: CDR1 LGHNA, CDR2 YNFKEQ. Trimming at V came to 0 bases and at J to 3 bases, leaving 5 bases not matched to a gene. This CDR3 has 17 amino acids. This clone came up once. The sequencing here drew on CD4+ or CD8+ T cells sorted from blood, taken in a trial of the OX40 agonist ivuxolimab. The rearrangement joins TRBV4-2 to TRBJ1-6, with 7 bases lining up with TRBD1. The TCR was taken from an adult with an advanced solid tumor such as melanoma, head and neck, liver or kidney cancer. CDR3 nucleotides: TGTGCCAGCAGCCAAGAGATAACAGGGGACTATAATTCACCCCTCCACTTT. Residues: CASSQEITGDYNSPLHF.